This entry features one T cell receptor (beta chain) sequence. The entry originates in a study of monozygotic twins with cystic fibrosis. Study summary: Library input was around 3.2 micrograms of fragmented DNA, with approximately 16 PCR cycles.

Assay: immunoSEQ multiplex PCR; the TCRdb copy retains only in-frame clones and omits some. The sample yields over 20,000 clones, 85% to 95% seen once. Per the germline V gene, CDR1 is SGHAT and CDR2 is FQNNGV. The CDR3 spans 16 residues. V was cut by 0 bases and J by 0 bases, with 11 bases left in between. The TCR sequence derives from a girl aged 2 to 9 with cystic fibrosis. Sequencing was carried out using blood. The chain carries TRBV11-2 and TRBJ1-1; D possibly corresponds to TRBD1 (5 bases). This chain's CDR3 is CASSLDVTGLNTEAFF. Written as DNA, the CDR3 is TGTGCCAGCAGCTTAGACGTTACAGGTCTGAACACTGAAGCTTTCTTT.